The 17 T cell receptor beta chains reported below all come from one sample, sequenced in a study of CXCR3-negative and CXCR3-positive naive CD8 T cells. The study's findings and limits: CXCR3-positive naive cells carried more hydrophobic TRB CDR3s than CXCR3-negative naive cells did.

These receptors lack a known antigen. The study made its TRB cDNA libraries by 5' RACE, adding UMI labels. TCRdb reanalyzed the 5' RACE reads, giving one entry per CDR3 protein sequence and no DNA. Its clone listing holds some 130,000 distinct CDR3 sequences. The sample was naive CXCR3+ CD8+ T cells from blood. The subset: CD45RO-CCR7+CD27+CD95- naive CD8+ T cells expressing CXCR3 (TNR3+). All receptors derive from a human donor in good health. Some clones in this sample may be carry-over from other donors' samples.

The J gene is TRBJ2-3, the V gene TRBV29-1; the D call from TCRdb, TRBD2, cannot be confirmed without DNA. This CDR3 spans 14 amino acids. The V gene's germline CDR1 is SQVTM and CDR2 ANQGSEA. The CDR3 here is CSVRREWGTDTQYF.

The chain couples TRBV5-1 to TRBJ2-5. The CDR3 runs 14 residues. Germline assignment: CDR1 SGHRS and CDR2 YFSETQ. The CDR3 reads CASSLVQDSETQYF.

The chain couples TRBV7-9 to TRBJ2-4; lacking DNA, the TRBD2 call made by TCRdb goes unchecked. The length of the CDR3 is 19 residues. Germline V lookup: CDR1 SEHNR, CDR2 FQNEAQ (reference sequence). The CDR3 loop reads CASSLTSKTSGRAGNIQYF. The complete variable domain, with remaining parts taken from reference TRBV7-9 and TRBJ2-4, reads DTGVSQNPRHKITKRGQNVTFRCDPISEHNRLYWYRQTLGQGPEFLTYFQNEAQLEKSRLLSDRFSAERPKGSFSTLEIQRTEQGDSAMYLCASSLTSKTSGRAGNIQYFGAGTRLSVL.

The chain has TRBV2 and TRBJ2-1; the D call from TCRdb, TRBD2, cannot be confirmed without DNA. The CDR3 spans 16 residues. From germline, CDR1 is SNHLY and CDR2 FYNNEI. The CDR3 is CASTAGRLAGPNEQFF.

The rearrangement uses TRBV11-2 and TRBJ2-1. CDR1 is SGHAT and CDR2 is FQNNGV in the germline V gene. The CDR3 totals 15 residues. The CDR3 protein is CASSLEADPYNEQFF.

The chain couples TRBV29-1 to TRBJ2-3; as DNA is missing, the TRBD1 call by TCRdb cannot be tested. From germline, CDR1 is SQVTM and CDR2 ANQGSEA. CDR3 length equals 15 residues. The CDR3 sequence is CSVSDDRGRVDTQYF.

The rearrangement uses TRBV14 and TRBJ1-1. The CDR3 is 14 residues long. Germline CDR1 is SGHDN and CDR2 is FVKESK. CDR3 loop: CASSQVMWGSEAFF. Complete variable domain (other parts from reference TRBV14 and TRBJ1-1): EAGVTQFPSHSVIEKGQTVTLRCDPISGHDNLYWYRRVMGKEIKFLLHFVKESKQDESGMPNNRFLAERTGGTYSTLKVQPAELEDSGVYFCASSQVMWGSEAFFGQGTRLTVV.

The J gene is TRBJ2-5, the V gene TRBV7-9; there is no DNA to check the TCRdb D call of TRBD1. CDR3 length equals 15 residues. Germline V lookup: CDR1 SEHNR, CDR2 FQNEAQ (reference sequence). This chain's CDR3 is CASSYLGGGPETQYF.

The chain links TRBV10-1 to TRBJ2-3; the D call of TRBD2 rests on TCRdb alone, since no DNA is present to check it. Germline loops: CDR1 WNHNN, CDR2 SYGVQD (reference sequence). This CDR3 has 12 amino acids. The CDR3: CASSEGLDTQYF.

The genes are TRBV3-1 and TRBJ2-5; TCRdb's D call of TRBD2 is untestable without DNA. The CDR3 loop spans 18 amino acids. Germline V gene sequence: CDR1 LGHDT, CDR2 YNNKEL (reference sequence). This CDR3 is CASSQGTSGRYTRETQYF.

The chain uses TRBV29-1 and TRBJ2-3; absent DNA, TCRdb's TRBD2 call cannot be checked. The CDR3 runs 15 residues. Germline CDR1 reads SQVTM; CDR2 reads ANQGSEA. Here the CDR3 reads CSVEGTSGSMDTQYF.

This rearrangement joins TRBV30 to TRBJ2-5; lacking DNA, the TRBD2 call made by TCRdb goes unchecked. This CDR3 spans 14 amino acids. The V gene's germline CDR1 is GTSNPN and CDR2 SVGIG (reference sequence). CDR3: CAWETSGGEETQYF.

CDR3: CASSRRDSEKWSDTQYF. The rearrangement links TRBV21-1 to TRBJ2-3; lacking DNA, the TRBD2 call made by TCRdb goes unchecked. TRBV21-1 is flagged as a pseudogene. The CDR3 loop spans 17 amino acids.

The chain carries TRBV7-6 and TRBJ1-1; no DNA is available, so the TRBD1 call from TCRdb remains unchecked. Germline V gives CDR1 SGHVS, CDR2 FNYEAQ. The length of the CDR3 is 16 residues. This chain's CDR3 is CASSPGQGAGNTEAFF.

This chain's CDR3 is CSVLETNNEQFF. The genes are TRBV29-1 and TRBJ2-1. The length of the CDR3 is 12 residues. Germline CDR1 reads SQVTM; CDR2 reads ANQGSEA.

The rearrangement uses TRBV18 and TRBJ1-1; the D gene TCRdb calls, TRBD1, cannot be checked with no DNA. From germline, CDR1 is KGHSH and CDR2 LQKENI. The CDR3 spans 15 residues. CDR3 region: CASSPGTGLGTEAFF. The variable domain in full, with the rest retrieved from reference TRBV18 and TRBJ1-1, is NAGVMQNPRHLVRRRGQEARLRCSPMKGHSHVYWYRQLPEEGLKFMVYLQKENIIDESGMPKERFSAEFPKEGPSILRIQQVVRGDSAAYFCASSPGTGLGTEAFFGQGTRLTVV.

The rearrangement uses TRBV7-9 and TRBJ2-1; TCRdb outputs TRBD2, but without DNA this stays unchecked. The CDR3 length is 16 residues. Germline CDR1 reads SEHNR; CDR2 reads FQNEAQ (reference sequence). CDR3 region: CASSLVSAAASNEQFF. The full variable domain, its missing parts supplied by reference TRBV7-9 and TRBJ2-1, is DTGVSQNPRHKITKRGQNVTFRCDPISEHNRLYWYRQTLGQGPEFLTYFQNEAQLEKSRLLSDRFSAERPKGSFSTLEIQRTEQGDSAMYLCASSLVSAAASNEQFFGPGTRLTVL.